One and the same sample provided the 19 T cell receptor beta chains below, sequenced in a study of blood T cell repertoires in COVID-19 (TCRdb year 2020). To prepare the library, the immunoSEQ multiplex PCR assay was applied. TCRdb retrieved this table from immuneACCESS and kept in-frame rearrangements only. Not all clones are present; in checked studies, unresolved V genes account for under half, and no reason is known for the remainder. In all, the sample holds about 100,000 clones, and 80% to 95% of those were seen once. The top ten clonotypes cover around 4% of the sample. The sample was peripheral blood. Receptors were obtained from a man between 18 and 35 years old with acute or convalescent COVID-19.

The gene calls are TRBV10-3 and TRBJ2-5; 7 bases agree with TRBD1. Losses at the gene ends were 5 bases for V and 7 bases for J; bases not matched to a gene: 7. Looked up from germline, CDR1 is ENHRY and CDR2 is SYGVKD. CDR3 length: 13 amino acids. The CDR3 loop is CAISRQGAGTQYF. The CDR3 DNA reads TGTGCCATCAGTCGACAGGGCGCGGGGACCCAGTACTTC.

V gene TRBV27 combines with J gene TRBJ2-3; 9 positions match TRBD1. The CDR3 is 18 residues long. The trim removed 1 base at V and 4 bases at J, leaving 12 bases unmatched. Per the germline V gene, CDR1 is MNHEY and CDR2 is SMNVEV (reference sequence). The CDR3 region is CASSLFAPGQGIADTQYF. DNA for the CDR3: TGTGCCAGCAGTTTATTCGCTCCGGGACAGGGTATCGCAGATACGCAGTATTTT.

J is TRBJ2-3 and V is TRBV7-9; D might be TRBD2 (6 bases). Germline V gene lookup returns CDR1 SEHNR and CDR2 FQNEAQ (reference sequence). V was pared by 3 bases and J by 3 bases, with 7 bases between. This CDR3 spans 13 amino acids. The CDR3, as DNA: TGTGCCAGCAGCTTTGGGGGGACAGATACGCAGTATTTT. It specifies CASSFGGTDTQYF.

The rearrangement uses TRBV4-1 and TRBJ2-2, with TRBD2 matching 14 bases. Germline V gene lookup returns CDR1 MGHRA and CDR2 YSYEKL. The J segment lost 6 bases and the V segment lost 5 bases, leaving 11 bases of the junction unmatched. The CDR3 runs 18 residues. CDR3 residues: CASSWGLAGARGAGELFF. The CDR3 nucleotides are TGCGCCAGCAGCTGGGGACTAGCGGGGGCCCGAGGCGCCGGGGAGCTGTTTTTT.

This chain links TRBV11-2 with TRBJ1-2; D gene unclear. The CDR3 has 14 amino acids. CDR1 is SGHAT and CDR2 is FQNNGV in the germline V gene. Deletions cut 1 base from V and 8 bases from J, with 14 bases between. The CDR3 sequence: CASSLVGIAQGYTF. The CDR3 DNA sequence: TGTGCCAGCAGCTTAGTGGGAATAGCGCAAGGCTACACCTTC.

The chain couples TRBV19 to TRBJ1-5; 7 bases are shared with TRBD1. There are 15 residues in the CDR3. V shed 5 bases, J shed 4 bases, and the junction held 8 bases outside the gene matches. In germline, CDR1 is LNHDA, CDR2 SQIVND (reference sequence). CDR3 DNA sequence: TGTGCCAGTAGTCCGGAGGGACAGCCAAATCAGCCCCAGCATTTT. Its protein is CASSPEGQPNQPQHF. Full variable domain (outside the CDR3, taken from reference TRBV19 and TRBJ1-5): DGGITQSPKYLFRKEGQNVTLSCEQNLNHDAMYWYRQDPGQGLRLIYYSQIVNDFQKGDIAEGYSVSREKKESFPLTVTSAQKNPTAFYLCASSPEGQPNQPQHFGDGTRLSIL.

V gene TRBV5-1 combines with J gene TRBJ1-4; the D gene is possibly TRBD1 (6 bases). This CDR3 spans 14 amino acids. Trimming removed 0 bases at V and 4 bases at J, with 7 bases between. Germline assignment: CDR1 SGHRS and CDR2 YFSETQ. The CDR3 DNA reads TGCGCCAGCAGCTTGGGGGGGCTTAATGAAAAACTGTTTTTT. It codes for CASSLGGLNEKLFF.

This clone was observed a single time. V usage is TRBV6-5 and J usage is TRBJ2-1; 10 bases match TRBD2. Germline V gene sequence: CDR1 MNHEY, CDR2 SVGAGI. This CDR3 comprises 16 residues. J lost 4 bases, V lost 0 bases, and 3 bases had no gene match. The CDR3 loop is CASSYSQLAGYNEQFF. CDR3 sequence (DNA): TGTGCCAGCAGTTACTCTCAACTAGCGGGATACAATGAGCAGTTCTTC.

The gene calls are TRBV5-1 and TRBJ1-3; 10 bases are shared with TRBD1. CDR1 is SGHRS and CDR2 is YFSETQ in the germline V gene. After removal of 0 bases from V and 5 bases from J, the junction contained 14 bases not matched to a gene. The length of the CDR3 is 19 residues. The CDR3 loop reads CASSLGRDRGPNRRNTIYF. For the CDR3, the DNA is TGCGCCAGCAGCTTGGGGCGGGACAGGGGCCCCAACCGTAGAAACACCATATATTTT.

This chain joins TRBV10-1 and TRBJ2-1; tentatively, D is TRBD1 (7 bases). Trimming took off 8 bases at V and 4 bases at J, with 12 bases between the two ends. The CDR3 has 13 residues. Germline values: CDR1 WNHNN, CDR2 SYGVQD (reference sequence). The CDR3 DNA is TGCGCCAGCTCACAGGGGAGGTACAATGAGCAGTTCTTC. Its protein product is CASSQGRYNEQFF.

The rearrangement links TRBV7-9 to TRBJ1-2, with D tentatively TRBD1 (6 bases). The CDR3 sequence is 11 residues long. V dropped 5 bases and J dropped 13 bases, with 14 bases sitting between them. Germline CDR1 reads SEHNR; CDR2 reads FQNEAQ (reference sequence). The CDR3, as DNA: TGTGCCAGCAGCCCAGGACAGTTTGGCACCTTC. Translated, it gives CASSPGQFGTF. The full variable domain, its missing parts supplied by reference TRBV7-9 and TRBJ1-2, is DTGVSQNPRHKITKRGQNVTFRCDPISEHNRLYWYRQTLGQGPEFLTYFQNEAQLEKSRLLSDRFSAERPKGSFSTLEIQRTEQGDSAMYLCASSPGQFGTFGSGTRLTVV.

The rearrangement joins TRBV5-1 to TRBJ1-5; D remains ambiguous. The germline V gene encodes CDR1 SGHRS and CDR2 YFSETQ. The CDR3 extends over 14 amino acids. Deletions cut 2 bases from V and 5 bases from J, with 11 bases between. The CDR3 loop is CASSFGASDQPQHF. CDR3 coding DNA: TGCGCCAGCAGCTTTGGAGCCTCCGATCAGCCCCAGCATTTT.

This chain connects TRBV9 to TRBJ2-7; 9 bases map to TRBD1. The length of the CDR3 is 14 residues. V shed 6 bases and J 5 bases; nucleotides not matched to a gene: 9. Germline loops: CDR1 SGDLS, CDR2 YYNGEE. In DNA form, the CDR3 reads TGTGCCAGCAACCCCGGGACAGGGATCCACGAGCAGTACTTC. Its translation: CASNPGTGIHEQYF.

The table lists this clone with a few counts. The chain combines TRBV24-1 with TRBJ2-1; TRBD2 matches at 9 bases. This CDR3 region has 15 residues. The J segment lost 2 bases and the V segment lost 3 bases, leaving 1 base of the junction unmatched. Germline lookup yields CDR1 KGHDR and CDR2 SFDVKD. CDR3 sequence reads: CATSDPSGAYNEQFF. The CDR3 DNA sequence: TGTGCCACCAGTGATCCTAGCGGGGCCTACAATGAGCAGTTCTTC.

The chain links TRBV11-2 to TRBJ1-1; 7 nucleotides align to TRBD1. This CDR3 is 12 amino acids long. In germline, CDR1 is SGHAT, CDR2 FQNNGV. The V and J ends lost 5 bases and 7 bases, in that order; junction bases with no gene match: 4. The CDR3 sequence is CASSLRDSEAFF. The CDR3 bases are TGTGCCAGCAGCCTCCGGGACAGTGAAGCTTTCTTT.

This clone has more than one count but fewer than ten. V is TRBV5-6 and J is TRBJ1-6, with 8 bases identical to TRBD1. The junction had 6 bases not matched to a gene; V was cut back by 2 bases and J by 8 bases. Germline CDR1 SGHDT, CDR2 YYEEEE. This CDR3 is built from 15 residues. The CDR3 coding sequence is TGTGCCAGCAGCTTCTTGGGACAGGTAGATTCACCCCTCCACTTT. It codes for CASSFLGQVDSPLHF.

The J gene is TRBJ1-2, the V gene TRBV7-6, with D tentatively TRBD1 (6 bases). The V end was cut by 5 bases, the J end by 4 bases, with 17 bases between. The CDR3 has 15 amino acids. In germline, CDR1 is SGHVS, CDR2 FNYEAQ. CDR3 amino acids: CASSPEGDLSYGYTF. The CDR3 DNA reads as TGTGCCAGCAGCCCCGAGGGGGATTTGAGCTATGGCTACACCTTC.

The chain links TRBV7-9 to TRBJ1-1, with D possibly TRBD1 on 5 matching bases. The germline CDR1 and CDR2 sequences are SEHNR and FQNEAQ (reference sequence). V gave up 5 bases and J gave up 4 bases, with 17 bases separating them. This CDR3 region has 15 residues. The chain's CDR3 is CASSATPGFRTEAFF. In DNA, the CDR3 is TGTGCCAGCAGCGCGACCCCAGGGTTTCGCACTGAAGCTTTCTTT. The whole variable domain, remainder taken from reference TRBV7-9 and TRBJ1-1, is DTGVSQNPRHKITKRGQNVTFRCDPISEHNRLYWYRQTLGQGPEFLTYFQNEAQLEKSRLLSDRFSAERPKGSFSTLEIQRTEQGDSAMYLCASSATPGFRTEAFFGQGTRLTVV.

The V and J genes are TRBV5-5 and TRBJ1-2; possibly TRBD1 for D (5 bases). The CDR3 loop spans 13 amino acids. CDR1 and CDR2 (germline): SGHKS, YYEKEE (reference sequence). Trimming removed 1 base at V and 8 bases at J, with 12 bases between. CDR3 bases: TGTGCCAGCAGCTTGTACCAGGGAGGCGGCTACACCTTC. Amino acid sequence: CASSLYQGGGYTF.